The 5 T cell receptor beta chains in this list originate from one sample, sequenced in a study of CD8 T cells in ankylosing spondylitis. TCRdb passed the 5' RACE reads through MiXCR, listing each CDR3 protein once. The data show about 220,000 distinct CDR3 sequences, roughly 25% seen once. Sequenced input: blood, either unsorted or a sorted T cell fraction (not recorded which). These receptors all stem from a male donor with ankylosing spondylitis or in good health (not recorded which).

This clonotype was seen ten or more times. The gene calls are TRBV10-1 and TRBJ2-5, with TRBD2 as a possible D gene (5 bases). V was trimmed by 2 bases and J by 4 bases, leaving 11 bases between them. This CDR3 contains 14 residues. The germline V gene encodes CDR1 WNHNN and CDR2 SYGVQD (reference sequence). The CDR3 bases are TGCGCCAGCAGTGAGACCGGACTGGGAGAGACCCAGTACTTC. Its protein product is CASSETGLGETQYF.

In this sample, this clonotype turned up many times. V usage is TRBV5-1 and J usage is TRBJ1-2; D may be TRBD1 (5 bases). The V gene's germline CDR1 is SGHRS and CDR2 YFSETQ. V was clipped by 0 bases and J by 2 bases, with 14 bases between them. The CDR3 extends over 16 amino acids. Written as DNA, the CDR3 is TGCGCCAGCAGCTTGGTAGGAGGACAAGTCAACTATGGCTACACCTTC. Encoded protein: CASSLVGGQVNYGYTF.

The J gene is TRBJ2-6, the V gene TRBV5-5; maybe TRBD1 (5 bases). Germline CDR1 reads SGHKS; CDR2 reads YYEKEE (reference sequence). Trimming cost V 3 bases and J 0 bases, with 10 bases left between them. CDR3 length: 16 residues. CDR3 nucleotide sequence: TGTGCCAGCAGCTCGCAGGGCTTCTCTGGGGCCAACGTCCTGACTTTC. It codes for CASSSQGFSGANVLTF.

This clonotype was detected many times. V and J are TRBV5-1 and TRBJ2-3, with D possibly being TRBD1 or TRBD2 (5 bases each). Germline-derived CDR1 and CDR2 are SGHRS and YFSETQ. This CDR3 contains 15 residues. V lost 0 bases to trimming and J lost 4 bases, with 12 bases between them. This chain's CDR3 is CASSLAGTPPDTQYF. CDR3 nucleotide sequence: TGCGCCAGCAGCTTGGCCGGGACCCCACCAGATACGCAGTATTTT. Filled out from reference TRBV5-1 and TRBJ2-3, the complete variable domain reads KAGVTQTPRYLIKTRGQQVTLSCSPISGHRSVSWYQQTPGQGLQFLFEYFSETQRNKGNFPGRFSGRQFSNSRSEMNVSTLELGDSALYLCASSLAGTPPDTQYFGPGTRLTVL.

This clonotype was observed many times. The rearrangement links TRBV29-1 to TRBJ1-2; 7 nucleotides line up with TRBD1. CDR3 length: 12 amino acids. Germline-derived CDR1 and CDR2 are SQVTM and ANQGSEA. After removal of 5 bases from V and 8 bases from J, the junction contained 8 bases not matched to a gene. In DNA form, the CDR3 reads TGCAGCGTTTCAGGACAGGCCTTGGGCTACACCTTC. This translates into CSVSGQALGYTF.